Below are 9 T cell receptor beta chains sequenced from a single sample in a study of blood T cells in healthy people across ages. The authors ran a second PCR of about 6 to 12 cycles using a sample-barcoded 5' primer and a J-beta primer mix. TCRdb re-derived calls from the 5' RACE reads in MiXCR, one entry per CDR3 protein. The repertoire has 750,000 to 1,000,000 distinct CDR3 sequences, 25% to 30% of them found once; the top ten carry about 9.4%. The sample also formed part of further work on T cells of mothers and their children.

Sequencing was carried out using blood. The source of these receptors is a woman in her forties in good health.

This clonotype was observed a few times. The chain links TRBV6-6 to TRBJ2-3, with 7 nucleotides matching TRBD2. Germline trimming cut 5 bases from V and 4 bases from J; bases unmatched to any gene: 6. The CDR3 consists of 14 residues. Looked up from germline, CDR1 is MNHNY and CDR2 is SVGAGI (reference sequence). The CDR3: CASSQIGLADTQYF. CDR3 in DNA: TGTGCCAGCAGTCAGATAGGACTAGCAGATACGCAGTATTTT.

The table lists this clonotype with many counts. The genes are TRBV12-3 or TRBV12-4 and TRBJ2-1; possibly TRBD1 for D (6 bases). Trimming took off 6 bases at V and 4 bases at J, with 16 bases between the two ends. CDR3 length: 15 residues. Written as DNA, the CDR3 is TGTGCCAGCAGGCCCCGGGTGGGGGCTTACAATGAGCAGTTCTTC. Its translation is CASRPRVGAYNEQFF.

This clonotype occurred many times. The genes are TRBV5-1 and TRBJ2-5, with TRBD1 as a possible D gene (6 bases). The CDR3 runs 14 residues. V lost 4 bases, J lost 5 bases, and 15 bases lay in between. Germline V gene data show CDR1 as SGHRS and CDR2 as YFSETQ. The CDR3 DNA sequence: TGCGCCAGCAGCCTGCAGGGGCCCCAGGAGACCCAGTACTTC. It yields the protein CASSLQGPQETQYF.

The CDR3: CATSRASPTVGYTF. CDR3 bases: TGTGCCACCAGCAGAGCAAGCCCGACGGTCGGCTACACCTTC. This chain joins TRBV15 and TRBJ1-2, with D unresolved. V lost 1 base to trimming and J lost 8 bases, with 14 bases between them. CDR1 and CDR2 (germline): LNHNV, YYDKDF (reference sequence). CDR3 length equals 14 residues.

This clonotype was counted ten times or more. This chain uses TRBV12-3 or TRBV12-4 with TRBJ1-5; tentative D call: TRBD1 (5 bases). V lost 0 bases and J lost 11, with 11 bases in between. CDR3 size: 13 residues. CDR3 residues: CASSLAQGAAQHF. In DNA, the CDR3 is TGTGCCAGCAGTTTAGCCCAAGGGGCAGCCCAGCATTTT.

The CDR3 protein is CSVERFGLAGGLSTDTQYF. DNA for the CDR3: TGCAGCGTTGAGCGATTCGGACTAGCGGGGGGGCTTAGCACAGATACGCAGTATTTT. V gene TRBV29-1 combines with J gene TRBJ2-3, with 15 bases fitting TRBD2. Trimming at V came to 3 bases and at J to 0 bases, leaving 10 bases not matched to a gene. The germline gives CDR1 SQVTM, CDR2 ANQGSEA. The CDR3 covers 19 residues.

The table lists this clonotype with a few counts. The chain couples TRBV20-1 to TRBJ2-4; TRBD1 aligns across 7 bases. V dropped 6 bases and J dropped 13; count of bases not matched to a gene: 9. Germline V CDR1 and CDR2: DFQATT, SNEGSKA (reference sequence). This CDR3 contains 11 residues. The CDR3 DNA reads as TGCAGTGCCGACAGGGTCGGTGAGCAGTACTTC. It encodes CSADRVGEQYF.

This clonotype was counted many times. The chain joins TRBV27 to TRBJ2-1; TRBD2 aligns across 7 bases. The CDR3 consists of 15 residues. CDR1 is MNHEY, CDR2 SMNVEV, per germline (reference sequence). The V segment lost 7 bases and the J segment 7 bases; nucleotides outside the gene matches: 13. The CDR3: CASTGLAAPSNEQFF. The DNA of the CDR3 is TGTGCCAGCACCGGTCTAGCGGCACCTTCGAATGAGCAGTTCTTC.

Comment on this clonotype: The junction departs from the called germline gene at one end, perhaps through a read error. The chain carries TRBV6-5 and TRBJ2-7; D is unresolved. Germline V gene data show CDR1 as MNHEY and CDR2 as SVGAGI. The CDR3 sequence is 15 residues long. Here the CDR3 DNA reads TGTGCCGGCAGTTACTCAGAATTAGGCTCCTACGAGCAGTACTTC. Translation gives CAGSYSELGSYEQYF.